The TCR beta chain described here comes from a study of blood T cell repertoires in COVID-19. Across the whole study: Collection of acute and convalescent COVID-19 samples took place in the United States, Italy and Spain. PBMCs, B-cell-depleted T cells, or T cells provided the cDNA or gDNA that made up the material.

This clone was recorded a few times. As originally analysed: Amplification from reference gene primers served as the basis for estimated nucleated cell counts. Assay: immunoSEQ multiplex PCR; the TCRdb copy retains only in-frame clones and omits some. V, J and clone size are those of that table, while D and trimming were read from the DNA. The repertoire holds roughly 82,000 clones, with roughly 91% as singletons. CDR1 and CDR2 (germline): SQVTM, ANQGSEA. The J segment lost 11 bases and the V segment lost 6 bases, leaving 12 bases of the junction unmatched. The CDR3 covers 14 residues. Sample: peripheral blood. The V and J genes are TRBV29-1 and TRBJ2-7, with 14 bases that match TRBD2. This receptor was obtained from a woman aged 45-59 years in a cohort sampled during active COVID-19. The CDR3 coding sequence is TGCAGCGTCGAGCGGGGGACTAGCGGGAGCAGTAAGTACTTC. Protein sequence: CSVERGTSGSSKYF.